This T cell receptor (beta chain) was captured by sequencing in a study of blood T cell repertoires in COVID-19. Using immunoSEQ multiplex PCR, the repertoire was profiled, and TCRdb retains in-frame clones only, with some absent. The sample shows roughly 120,000 clones, 60% to 80% of them seen only once. Trimming left V 2 bases short and J 9 bases short, with 5 bases between. CDR1 SEHNR and CDR2 FQNEAQ come from the germline V gene (reference sequence). The CDR3 contains 11 residues. Sequencing was carried out using peripheral blood. The rearrangement uses TRBV7-9 and TRBJ2-1; D is unclear. This clonotype was obtained from a woman at least 80 years old with active or convalescent COVID-19. Here the CDR3 reads CASSLFGEQFF. CDR3 nucleotides: TGTGCCAGCAGCTTATTCGGTGAGCAGTTCTTC.